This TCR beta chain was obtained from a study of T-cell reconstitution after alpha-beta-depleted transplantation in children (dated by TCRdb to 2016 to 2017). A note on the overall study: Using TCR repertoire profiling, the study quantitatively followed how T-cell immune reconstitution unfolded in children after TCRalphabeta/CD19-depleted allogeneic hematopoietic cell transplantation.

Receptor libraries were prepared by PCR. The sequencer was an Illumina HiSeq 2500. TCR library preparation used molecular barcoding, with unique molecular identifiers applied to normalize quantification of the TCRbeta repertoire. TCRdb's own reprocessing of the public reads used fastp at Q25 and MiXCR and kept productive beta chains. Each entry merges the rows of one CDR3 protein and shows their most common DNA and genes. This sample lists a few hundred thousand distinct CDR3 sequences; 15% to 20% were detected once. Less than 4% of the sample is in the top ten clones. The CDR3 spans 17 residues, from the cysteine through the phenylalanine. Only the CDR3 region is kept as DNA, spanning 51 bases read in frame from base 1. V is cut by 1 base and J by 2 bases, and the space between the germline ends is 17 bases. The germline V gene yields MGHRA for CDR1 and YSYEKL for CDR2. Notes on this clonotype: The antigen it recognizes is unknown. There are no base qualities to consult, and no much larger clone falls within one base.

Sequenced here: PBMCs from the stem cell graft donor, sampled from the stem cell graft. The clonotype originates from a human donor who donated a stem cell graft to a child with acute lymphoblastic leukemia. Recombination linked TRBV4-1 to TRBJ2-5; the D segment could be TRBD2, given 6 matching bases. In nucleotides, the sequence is TGCGCCAGCAGCCAAGTGGACTTGGGACTTCCGCAAGAGACCCAGTACTTC. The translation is CASSQVDLGLPQETQYF.